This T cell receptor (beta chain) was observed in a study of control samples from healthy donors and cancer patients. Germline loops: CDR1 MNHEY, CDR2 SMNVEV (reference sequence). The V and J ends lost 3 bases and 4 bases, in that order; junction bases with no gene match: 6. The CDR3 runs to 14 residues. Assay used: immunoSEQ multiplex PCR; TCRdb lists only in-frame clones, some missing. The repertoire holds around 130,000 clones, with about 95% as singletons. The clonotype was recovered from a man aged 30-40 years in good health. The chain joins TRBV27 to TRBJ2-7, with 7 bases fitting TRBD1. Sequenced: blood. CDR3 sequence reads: CASSFKGALYEQYF. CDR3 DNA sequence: TGTGCCAGCAGTTTCAAGGGGGCTCTGTACGAGCAGTACTTC.